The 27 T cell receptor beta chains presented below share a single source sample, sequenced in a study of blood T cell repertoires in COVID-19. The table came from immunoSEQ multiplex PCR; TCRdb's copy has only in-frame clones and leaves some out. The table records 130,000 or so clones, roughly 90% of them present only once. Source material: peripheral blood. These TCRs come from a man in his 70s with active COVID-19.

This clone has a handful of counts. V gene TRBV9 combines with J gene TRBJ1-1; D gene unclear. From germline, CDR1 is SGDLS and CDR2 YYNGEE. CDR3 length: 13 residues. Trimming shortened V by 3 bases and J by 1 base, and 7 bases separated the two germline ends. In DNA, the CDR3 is TGTGCCAGCAGCGCGGAGCCGAACACTGAAGCTTTCTTT. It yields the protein CASSAEPNTEAFF.

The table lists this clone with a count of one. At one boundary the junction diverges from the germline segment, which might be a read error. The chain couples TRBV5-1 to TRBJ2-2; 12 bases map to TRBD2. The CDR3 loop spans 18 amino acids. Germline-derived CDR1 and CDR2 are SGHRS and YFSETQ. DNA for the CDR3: TGCGCCAGCAGCCCGACGACTAGCGGGAGATCGAAGACCGGGGAGCTGTTTTTT. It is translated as CASSPTTSGRSKTGELFF.

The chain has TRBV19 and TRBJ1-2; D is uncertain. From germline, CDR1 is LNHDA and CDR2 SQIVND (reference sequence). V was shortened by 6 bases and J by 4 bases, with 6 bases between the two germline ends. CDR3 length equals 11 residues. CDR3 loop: CASSPGYGYTF. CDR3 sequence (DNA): TGTGCCAGTAGCCCGGGCTATGGCTACACCTTC.

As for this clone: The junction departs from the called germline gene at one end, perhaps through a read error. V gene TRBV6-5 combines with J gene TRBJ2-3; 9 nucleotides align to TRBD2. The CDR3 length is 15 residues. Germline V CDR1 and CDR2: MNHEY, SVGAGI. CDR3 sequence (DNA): TGTGCCAGTAGTTTAGCGGGAGTCATCACAGATACGCAGTATTTT. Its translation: CASSLAGVITDTQYF.

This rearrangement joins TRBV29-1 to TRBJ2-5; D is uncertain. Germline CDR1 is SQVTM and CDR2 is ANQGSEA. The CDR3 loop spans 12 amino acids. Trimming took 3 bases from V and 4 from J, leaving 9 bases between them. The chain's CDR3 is CSVDASGETQYF. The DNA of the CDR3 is TGCAGCGTTGACGCATCAGGAGAGACCCAGTACTTC.

The CDR3 here is CASSRQAGEQYF. DNA for the CDR3: TGTGCCAGCAGCCGACAGGCCGGTGAGCAGTACTTC. The V and J genes are TRBV21-1 and TRBJ2-7; TRBD1 reflects the table's D call only, with no check against the DNA. TRBV21-1 is tagged as a pseudogene. This CDR3 contains 12 residues.

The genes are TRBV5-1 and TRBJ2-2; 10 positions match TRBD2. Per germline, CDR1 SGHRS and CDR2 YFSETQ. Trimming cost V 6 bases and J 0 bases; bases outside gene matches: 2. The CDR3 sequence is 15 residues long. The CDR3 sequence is CASILAGPNTGELFF. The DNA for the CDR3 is TGCGCCAGCATACTAGCGGGGCCGAACACCGGGGAGCTGTTTTTT.

As DNA, the CDR3 is TGCGCCAGTTCTCTAACCGGGACAGGGGCCTCGGGCGAGCAGTACTTC. It yields the protein CASSLTGTGASGEQYF. The J gene is TRBJ2-7, the V gene TRBV5-1, with 10 bases aligning to TRBD1. The length of the CDR3 is 16 residues. Trimming cost V 8 bases and J 6 bases; bases outside gene matches: 17. Per germline, CDR1 SGHRS and CDR2 YFSETQ.

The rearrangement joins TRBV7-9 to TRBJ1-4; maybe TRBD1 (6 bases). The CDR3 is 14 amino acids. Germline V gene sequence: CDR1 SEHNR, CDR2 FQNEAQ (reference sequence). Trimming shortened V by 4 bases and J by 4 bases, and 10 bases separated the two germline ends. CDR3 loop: CASSSDRLNEKLFF. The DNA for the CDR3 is TGTGCCAGCAGCTCCGACAGGCTTAATGAAAAACTGTTTTTT. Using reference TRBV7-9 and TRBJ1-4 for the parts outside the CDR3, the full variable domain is DTGVSQNPRHKITKRGQNVTFRCDPISEHNRLYWYRQTLGQGPEFLTYFQNEAQLEKSRLLSDRFSAERPKGSFSTLEIQRTEQGDSAMYLCASSSDRLNEKLFFGSGTQLSVL.

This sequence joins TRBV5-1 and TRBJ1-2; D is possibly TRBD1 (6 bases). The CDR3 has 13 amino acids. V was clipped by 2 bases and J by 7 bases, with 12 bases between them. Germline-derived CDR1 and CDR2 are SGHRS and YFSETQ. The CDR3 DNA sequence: TGCGCCAGCAGCTTCGGGACACAAAGTGGCTACACCTTC. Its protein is CASSFGTQSGYTF.

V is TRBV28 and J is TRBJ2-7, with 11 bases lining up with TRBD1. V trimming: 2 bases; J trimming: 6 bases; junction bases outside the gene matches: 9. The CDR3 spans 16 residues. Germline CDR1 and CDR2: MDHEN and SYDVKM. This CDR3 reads CASSLIGTGGLGEQYF. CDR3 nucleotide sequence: TGTGCCAGCAGTTTAATCGGGACAGGGGGATTAGGCGAGCAGTACTTC.

This chain's CDR3 is CASSQGQRGNTGELFF. CDR3 sequence (DNA): TGTGCCAGCAGCCAAGGGCAGCGGGGGAACACCGGGGAGCTGTTTTTT. The rearrangement uses TRBV3-1 (or the pseudogene TRBV3-2) and TRBJ2-2; 7 bases agree with TRBD2. From germline, CDR1 is LGHDT and CDR2 YNNKEL (reference sequence). The CDR3 sequence is 16 residues long. The junction had 3 bases not matched to a gene; V was cut back by 1 base and J by 1 base.

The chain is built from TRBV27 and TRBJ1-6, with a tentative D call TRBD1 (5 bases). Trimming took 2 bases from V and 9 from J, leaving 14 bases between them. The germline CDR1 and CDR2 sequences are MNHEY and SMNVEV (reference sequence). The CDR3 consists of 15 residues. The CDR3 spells CASSLRAGFSSPLHF. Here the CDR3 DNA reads TGTGCCAGCAGTTTAAGGGCAGGGTTTTCTTCACCCCTCCACTTT.

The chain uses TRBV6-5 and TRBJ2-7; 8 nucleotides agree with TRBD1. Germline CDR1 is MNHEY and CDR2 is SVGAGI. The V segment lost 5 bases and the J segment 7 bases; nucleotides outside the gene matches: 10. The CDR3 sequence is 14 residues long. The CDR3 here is CASSNPGQGGEQYF. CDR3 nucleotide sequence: TGTGCCAGCAGTAATCCAGGACAGGGCGGAGAGCAGTACTTC.

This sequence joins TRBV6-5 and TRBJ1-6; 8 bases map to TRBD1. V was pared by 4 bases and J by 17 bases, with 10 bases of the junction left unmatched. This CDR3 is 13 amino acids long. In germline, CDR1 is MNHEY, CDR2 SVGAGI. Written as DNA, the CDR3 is TGTGCCAGCAGTTCACCACCGGGACAGGCAATCCACTTT. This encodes CASSSPPGQAIHF.

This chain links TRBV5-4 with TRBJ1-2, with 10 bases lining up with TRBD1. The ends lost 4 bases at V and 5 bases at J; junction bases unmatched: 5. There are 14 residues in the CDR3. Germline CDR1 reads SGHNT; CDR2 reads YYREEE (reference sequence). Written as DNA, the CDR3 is TGTGCCAGCAGCCCGCCGGGACAGGGGTATGGCTACACCTTC. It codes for CASSPPGQGYGYTF. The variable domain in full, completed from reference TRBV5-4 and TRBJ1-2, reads ETGVTQSPTHLIKTRGQQVTLRCSSQSGHNTVSWYQQALGQGPQFIFQYYREEENGRGNFPPRFSGLQFPNYSSELNVNALELDDSALYLCASSPPGQGYGYTFGSGTRLTVV.

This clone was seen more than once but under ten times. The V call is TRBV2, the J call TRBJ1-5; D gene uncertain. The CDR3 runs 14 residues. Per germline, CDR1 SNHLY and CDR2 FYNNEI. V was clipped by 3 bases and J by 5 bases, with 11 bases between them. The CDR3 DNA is TGTGCCAGCAGTGATCACGGGTCCGATCAGCCCCAGCATTTT. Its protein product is CASSDHGSDQPQHF.

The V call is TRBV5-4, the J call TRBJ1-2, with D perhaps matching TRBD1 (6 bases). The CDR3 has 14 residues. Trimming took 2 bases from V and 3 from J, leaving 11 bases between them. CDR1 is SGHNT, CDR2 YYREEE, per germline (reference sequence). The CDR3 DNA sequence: TGTGCCAGCAGCTTAAAGGGGGGGTACTATGGCTACACCTTC. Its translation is CASSLKGGYYGYTF.

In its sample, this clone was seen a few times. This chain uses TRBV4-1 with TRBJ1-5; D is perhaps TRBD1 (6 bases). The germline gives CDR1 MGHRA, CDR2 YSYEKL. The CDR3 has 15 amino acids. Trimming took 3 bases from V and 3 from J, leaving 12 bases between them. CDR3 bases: TGCGCCAGCAGCCATGTAGACAGGTTCAATCAGCCCCAGCATTTT. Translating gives CASSHVDRFNQPQHF.

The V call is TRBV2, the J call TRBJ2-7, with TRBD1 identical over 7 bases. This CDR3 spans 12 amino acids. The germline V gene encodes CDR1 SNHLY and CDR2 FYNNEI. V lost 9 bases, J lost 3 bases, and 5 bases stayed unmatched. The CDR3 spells CASRQGDYEQYF. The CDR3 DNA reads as TGTGCCAGTAGACAGGGTGACTACGAGCAGTACTTC.

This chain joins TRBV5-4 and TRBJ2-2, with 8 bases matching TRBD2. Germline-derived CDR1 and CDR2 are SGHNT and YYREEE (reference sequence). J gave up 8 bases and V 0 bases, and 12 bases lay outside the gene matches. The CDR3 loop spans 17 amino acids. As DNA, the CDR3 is TGTGCCAGCAGCTTGGAGAAGGGCGGGAGGCTCCTTGGGGAGCTGTTTTTT. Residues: CASSLEKGGRLLGELFF.

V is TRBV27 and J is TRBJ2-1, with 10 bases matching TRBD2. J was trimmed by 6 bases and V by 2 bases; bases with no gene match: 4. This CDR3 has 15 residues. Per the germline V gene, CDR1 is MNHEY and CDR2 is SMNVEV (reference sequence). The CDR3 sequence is CASSLSGRAPNEQFF. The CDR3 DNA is TGTGCCAGCAGTTTAAGCGGGAGGGCCCCCAATGAGCAGTTCTTC.

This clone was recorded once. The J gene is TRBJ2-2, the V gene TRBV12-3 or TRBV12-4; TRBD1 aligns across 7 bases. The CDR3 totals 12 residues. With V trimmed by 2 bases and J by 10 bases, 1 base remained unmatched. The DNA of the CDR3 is TGTGCCAGCAGTTTAACAGGGGTGGAGCTGTTTTTT. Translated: CASSLTGVELFF.

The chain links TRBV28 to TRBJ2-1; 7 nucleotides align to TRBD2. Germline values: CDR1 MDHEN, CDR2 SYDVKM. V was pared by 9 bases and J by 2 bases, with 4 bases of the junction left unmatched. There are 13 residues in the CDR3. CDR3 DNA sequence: TGTGCCAGTTCTAGCGGTACCTACAATGAGCAGTTCTTC. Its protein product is CASSSGTYNEQFF.

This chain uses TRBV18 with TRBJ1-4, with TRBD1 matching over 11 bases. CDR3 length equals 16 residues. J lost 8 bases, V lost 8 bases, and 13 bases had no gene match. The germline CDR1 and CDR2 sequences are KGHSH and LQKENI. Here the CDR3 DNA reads TGTGCCAGCAGAGATGGCGGGACAGGGGGATTGGAAAAACTGTTTTTT. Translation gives CASRDGGTGGLEKLFF.

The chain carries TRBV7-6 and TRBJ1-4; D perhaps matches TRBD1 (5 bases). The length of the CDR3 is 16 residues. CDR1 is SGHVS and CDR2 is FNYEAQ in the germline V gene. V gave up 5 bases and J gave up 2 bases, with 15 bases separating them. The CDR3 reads CASSRRAEFTNEKLFF. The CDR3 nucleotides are TGTGCCAGCAGCCGCAGGGCAGAGTTCACTAATGAAAAACTGTTTTTT.

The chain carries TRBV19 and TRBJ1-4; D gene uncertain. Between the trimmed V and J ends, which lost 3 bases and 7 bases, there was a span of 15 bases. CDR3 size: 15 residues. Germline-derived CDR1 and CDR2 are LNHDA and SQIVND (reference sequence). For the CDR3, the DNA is TGTGCCAGTAGTATCGTGGCAGGTTTGGTTGAAAAACTGTTTTTT. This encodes CASSIVAGLVEKLFF. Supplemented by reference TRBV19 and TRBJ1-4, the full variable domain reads DGGITQSPKYLFRKEGQNVTLSCEQNLNHDAMYWYRQDPGQGLRLIYYSQIVNDFQKGDIAEGYSVSREKKESFPLTVTSAQKNPTAFYLCASSIVAGLVEKLFFGSGTQLSVL.